These T cell receptor beta chains were read from a single sample in a study of blood T cell repertoires in COVID-19. Profiled with immunoSEQ multiplex PCR; TCRdb holds only in-frame clones, not every one. The sample records roughly 250,000 clones, 87% being singletons. Material: PBMCs or T cells enriched from blood (not recorded which). These TCRs come from a woman in her thirties with acute COVID-19. The CDR3 runs from the conserved cysteine through the conserved F or W. D genes are given only for firm matches.

cdr3_nt cdr3_aa d_call j_call v_call
TGTGCCAGCAGTCCGCCCACAGGGGGAGGGACCGGGGAGCTGTTTTTT CASSPPTGGGTGELFF - TRBJ2-2 TRBV28
TGTGCCACCAGCAGAGATTGGCGCTTAGCAGGAAACACCATATATTTT CATSRDWRLAGNTIYF - TRBJ1-3 TRBV15
TGTGCCAGCAGCCACCGTTGGGGGCGCACTGAAGCTTTCTTT CASSHRWGRTEAFF - TRBJ1-1 TRBV5-6
TGTGCCAGCAGCCTAAGCCCCGACAGCCCCTACGAGCAGTACTTC CASSLSPDSPYEQYF - TRBJ2-7 TRBV9
TGTGCCAGCAGCTTGTCCAGGGGGCAGGCCGGGGAGCTGTTTTTT CASSLSRGQAGELFF TRBD1 TRBJ2-2 TRBV7-2
TGTGCCAGCAGGTCGCAGGCTCTCGAGCAGTACTTC CASRSQALEQYF - TRBJ2-7 TRBV27
TGTGCCAGCAGTAGAACAGGGGGTTTGAACACTGAAGCTTTCTTT CASSRTGGLNTEAFF TRBD1 TRBJ1-1 TRBV27
TGTGCCAGCAGTTTATACACGGGAAGCGAGCAGTACTTC CASSLYTGSEQYF - TRBJ2-7 TRBV27
TGTGCCAGCAGCCCCGGGAGGACGAGCTCCTACGAGCAGTACTTC CASSPGRTSSYEQYF TRBD2 TRBJ2-7 TRBV7-2
TGTGCCAGCAGTTACTCTGTGGCTGGTCGCGAAAAACTGTTTTTT CASSYSVAGREKLFF - TRBJ1-4 TRBV6-5